This is a list of T cell receptor beta chains from one sample in a study of T cells in Graves' hyperthyroidism and ophthalmopathy. TCRdb fed the multiplex PCR reads into MiXCR, producing one record per CDR3 protein. The data show about 420,000 distinct CDR3 sequences, with approximately 13% seen just once and 5% to 6% held by the top ten. Sample: blood. These receptors were collected from a woman in her late teens or twenties with Graves' hyperthyroidism. Each CDR3 is given with its conserved first and last residue. The order of the fields is J gene, V gene, clone size, CDR3 length, D gene, CDR3 protein, CDR3 DNA. The D gene is left open where the match is weak. Expanded clones are given a class, and other clones once, few, many or no size at all.

>TRBJ2-5|TRBV5-1|many|15|TRBD2
CASSSLAGGEETQYF
TGCGCCAGCAGCTCCTTAGCGGGAGGGGAAGAGACCCAGTACTTC
>TRBJ1-2|TRBV28|many|16|TRBD1
CASSFTTGVDSYGYTF
TGTGCCAGCAGCTTCACGACAGGGGTGGATTCCTATGGCTACACCTTC
>TRBJ2-7|TRBV28|many|14|TRBD1
CASKHGTGSYEQYF
TGTGCCAGCAAGCACGGGACAGGGTCCTACGAGCAGTACTTC
>TRBJ1-4|TRBV28|many|16|-
CASSPLSTVTNEKLFF
TGTGCCAGCAGTCCGCTCTCGACGGTAACTAATGAAAAACTGTTTTTT
>TRBJ2-5|TRBV10-3|-|14|-
CAISDLGPWETQYF
TGTGCCATCAGTGATTTGGGGCCCTGGGAGACCCAGTACTTC
>TRBJ2-7|TRBV10-2|many|17|-
CASSESLGAGWSYEQYF
TGCGCCAGCAGTGAGTCTTTGGGAGCAGGTTGGTCCTACGAGCAGTACTTC
>TRBJ2-3|TRBV7-2|many|15|TRBD2
CASSSKREEPDTQYF
TGTGCCAGCAGCTCAAAGCGGGAGGAACCCGATACGCAGTATTTT
>TRBJ2-7|TRBV15|few|16|TRBD1
CATSRDRAGGYYEQYF
TGTGCCACCAGCAGAGATCGGGCAGGGGGCTACTACGAGCAGTACTTC
>TRBJ2-7|TRBV5-1|many|15|-
CASSLVASVTYEQYF
TGCGCCAGCAGCTTGGTTGCTAGTGTTACCTACGAGCAGTACTTC
>TRBJ2-1|TRBV9|many|15|-
CASSVVGGARNEQFF
TGTGCCAGCAGCGTAGTAGGTGGGGCCCGTAATGAGCAGTTCTTC
>TRBJ1-2|TRBV30|-|14|TRBD1
CAWRNRGSHYGYTF
TGTGCCTGGAGAAACAGGGGGAGTCACTATGGCTACACCTTC
>TRBJ2-3|TRBV28|many|15|-
CASSHGLGGPDTQYF
TGTGCCAGCAGCCATGGACTAGGGGGTCCAGATACGCAGTATTTT
>TRBJ2-1|TRBV7-9|many|18|TRBD2
CASSLALRLAGDGNEQFF
TGTGCCAGCAGCTTAGCCCTTAGACTAGCGGGAGATGGCAATGAGCAGTTCTTC
>TRBJ2-2|TRBV7-3|-|16|-
CASSKWGSGNTGELFF
TGTGCCAGCAGCAAATGGGGTAGCGGTAACACCGGGGAGCTGTTTTTT
>TRBJ2-1|TRBV5-1|-|17|-
CASSVADGLSSYNEQFF
TGCGCCAGCAGCGTAGCGGACGGATTAAGCTCCTACAATGAGCAGTTCTTC
>TRBJ2-4|TRBV7-9|many|18|TRBD1
CASSTAPFGQGAKNIQYF
TGTGCCAGCAGCACCGCCCCTTTTGGACAGGGAGCCAAAAACATTCAGTACTTC
>TRBJ1-1|TRBV6-1|-|13|-
CASSGGGVTEAFF
TGTGCCAGCAGTGGGGGGGGAGTGACTGAAGCTTTCTTT
>TRBJ1-5|TRBV30|-|13|-
CAWRSQNNQPQHF
TGTGCCTGGAGGAGCCAGAACAATCAGCCCCAGCATTTT
>TRBJ2-1|TRBV19|-|16|TRBD1
CASSKTPGQGASEQFF
TGTGCCAGTAGTAAAACCCCCGGACAGGGGGCAAGTGAGCAGTTCTTC
>TRBJ2-2|TRBV28|many|16|-
CASRLRTGRDTGELFF
TGTGCCAGCAGACTTCGTACAGGACGGGACACCGGGGAGCTGTTTTTT
>TRBJ2-5|TRBV5-8|many|16|-
CASSLYAEVPSGTQYF
TGTGCCAGCAGCTTGTACGCAGAAGTCCCTTCGGGGACCCAGTACTTC
>TRBJ2-1|TRBV18|many|16|TRBD2
CASSTYPGLAGIEQFF
TGTGCCAGCTCAACTTATCCGGGACTAGCGGGAATTGAGCAGTTCTTC
>TRBJ2-2|TRBV27|many|14|-
CASSPGTFAGELFF
TGTGCCAGCAGTCCTGGGACGTTCGCCGGGGAGCTGTTTTTT
>TRBJ2-3|TRBV9|many|18|TRBD2
CASSASPTSGRAPDTQYF
TGTGCCAGCAGCGCGTCGCCAACTAGCGGGAGGGCCCCAGATACGCAGTATTTT
>TRBJ2-1|TRBV7-2|many|16|TRBD2
CASSRIAGVFDNEQFF
TGTGCCAGCAGCCGTATAGCGGGAGTATTCGACAATGAGCAGTTCTTC
>TRBJ2-3|TRBV12-3/TRBV12-4|many|15|-
CASSFREWGPDTQYF
TGTGCCAGCAGTTTCCGGGAGTGGGGCCCAGATACGCAGTATTTT
>TRBJ1-1|TRBV28|many|14|-
CASRWDGLNTEAFF
TGTGCCAGCAGGTGGGACGGATTGAACACTGAAGCTTTCTTT
>TRBJ2-3|TRBV14|-|15|-
CASSFRTGGPDTQYF
TGTGCCAGCAGTTTTAGAACAGGCGGTCCCGATACGCAGTATTTT
>TRBJ2-1|TRBV5-1|many|16|-
CASSVSPGGGPNEQFF
TGCGCCAGCAGCGTCTCGCCAGGGGGAGGACCTAATGAGCAGTTCTTC
>TRBJ2-3|TRBV3-1|-|17|-
CASSQDRWGTLTDTQYF
TGTGCCAGCAGCCAAGATAGATGGGGTACGCTCACAGATACGCAGTATTTT
>TRBJ2-7|TRBV6-6|many|15|-
CASSYPPQEYHEQYF
TGTGCCAGCAGTTACCCCCCGCAAGAGTACCACGAGCAGTACTTC
>TRBJ2-1|TRBV20-1|many|15|-
CSATTVSSSYNEQFF
TGCAGTGCTACAACAGTCTCAAGCTCCTACAATGAGCAGTTCTTC
>TRBJ2-3|TRBV27|many|14|-
CASSLRYATDTQYF
TGTGCCAGCAGTTTGAGGTATGCCACAGATACGCAGTATTTT
>TRBJ2-7|TRBV7-2|many|16|-
CASSFLSGQPTPEQYF
TGTGCCAGCAGCTTTCTGTCGGGTCAGCCCACCCCCGAGCAGTACTTC
>TRBJ2-1|TRBV6-2/TRBV6-3|many|16|TRBD2
CASSSGPGLALNEQFF
TGTGCCAGCAGTAGCGGGCCGGGACTAGCCCTTAATGAGCAGTTCTTC
>TRBJ1-2|TRBV12-3/TRBV12-4|many|13|-
CASSPGQGRGYTF
TGTGCCAGCAGCCCGGGACAAGGGAGAGGCTACACCTTC
>TRBJ2-1|TRBV15|few|15|TRBD2
CATSRDVAGVQEQFF
TGTGCCACCAGCAGAGATGTAGCGGGAGTTCAGGAGCAGTTCTTC
>TRBJ2-7|TRBV7-2|many|17|TRBD2
CASGVSGTSGRAYEQYF
TGTGCCAGCGGGGTTTCGGGGACTAGCGGGAGGGCCTACGAGCAGTACTTC
>TRBJ2-7|TRBV6-1|many|11|-
CASMEADEQYF
TGTGCCAGCATGGAGGCCGACGAGCAGTACTTC
>TRBJ2-1|TRBV18|many|16|TRBD1
CASSPRMDRGDNEQFF
TGTGCCAGCTCACCAAGGATGGACAGGGGGGACAATGAGCAGTTCTTC
>TRBJ2-6|TRBV6-1|many|17|-
CASSLFRDFTGANVLTF
TGTGCCAGCAGTTTATTCCGGGACTTTACTGGGGCCAACGTCCTGACTTTC
>TRBJ2-2|TRBV28|few|14|-
CASSGQRDTGELFF
TGTGCCAGCAGCGGCCAGCGGGACACCGGGGAGCTGTTTTTT
>TRBJ1-2|TRBV20-1|-|15|TRBD1
CSARGTGGANYGYTF
TGCAGTGCTAGAGGCACAGGGGGCGCTAACTATGGCTACACCTTC
>TRBJ1-5|TRBV12-3/TRBV12-4|many|13|-
CASLRGGNQPQHF
TGTGCCAGCCTCCGGGGTGGCAATCAGCCCCAGCATTTT
>TRBJ2-1|TRBV14|many|14|-
CASSRWSSYNEQFF
TGTGCCAGCAGCCGGTGGAGCTCCTACAATGAGCAGTTCTTC
>TRBJ2-7|TRBV6-1|few|13|TRBD2
CASSNGLAGEQYF
TGTGCCAGCAGTAACGGACTAGCGGGCGAGCAGTACTTC
>TRBJ2-2|TRBV11-2|many|15|-
CASGTFRGGTGELFF
TGTGCCAGCGGTACTTTTAGAGGGGGGACCGGGGAGCTGTTTTTT
>TRBJ2-1|TRBV10-3|many|13|TRBD1
CAISETGGAEQFF
TGTGCCATCAGTGAGACAGGGGGCGCTGAGCAGTTCTTC
>TRBJ1-1|TRBV28|many|15|-
CASSSTTGLVTEAFF
TGTGCCAGCAGTTCAACTACAGGTTTGGTCACTGAAGCTTTCTTT
>TRBJ2-5|TRBV4-1|-|16|TRBD1
CASSQDPQGAGETQYF
TGCGCCAGCAGCCAAGACCCACAGGGGGCTGGAGAGACCCAGTACTTC
>TRBJ2-3|TRBV7-8|-|16|TRBD2
CASGPYRGGSTDTQYF
TGTGCCAGCGGACCGTATAGGGGCGGGAGTACAGATACGCAGTATTTT
>TRBJ1-1|TRBV6-1|few|13|-
CASRPFGYTEAFF
TGTGCCAGCAGACCTTTCGGGTACACTGAAGCTTTCTTT